The 27 T cell receptor beta chains reported below all come from one sample, sequenced in a study of early T cells in non-severe SARS-CoV-2 infection. MiXCR, run by TCRdb on the 5' RACE reads, gives a single entry per CDR3 protein. The sample carries about 71,000 distinct CDR3 sequences, 9.5% to 15% recorded once. The sequencing used whole blood, collected at baseline. Receptor source: an adult who was a healthcare worker with PCR-confirmed SARS-CoV-2 infection or an uninfected control (not recorded which).

This rearrangement joins TRBV20-1 to TRBJ2-2; the match to TRBD2 covers 10 bases. CDR3 length: 16 amino acids. The junction had 11 bases not matched to a gene; V was cut back by 4 bases and J by 6 bases. Per germline, CDR1 DFQATT and CDR2 SNEGSKA (reference sequence). CDR3 in amino acids: CSANPASGGLPGELFF. The CDR3 DNA is TGCAGTGCTAATCCCGCTAGCGGGGGACTACCCGGGGAGCTGTTTTTT.

This clonotype showed up many times. The CDR3 DNA reads as TGCGCCACCGACCCTAGCGGGGGGGTGACCTACGAGCAGTACTTC. Amino acid sequence: CATDPSGGVTYEQYF. The rearrangement joins TRBV10-2 to TRBJ2-7, with 12 bases lining up with TRBD2. V was pared by 10 bases and J by 2 bases, with 9 bases of the junction left unmatched. The germline V gene encodes CDR1 WSHSY and CDR2 SAAADI. The CDR3 runs 15 residues.

This chain links TRBV20-1 with TRBJ2-1; 7 bases are a match to TRBD2. Losses at the gene ends were 5 bases for V and 6 bases for J; bases not matched to a gene: 10. The CDR3 sequence is 14 residues long. The germline CDR1 and CDR2 sequences are DFQATT and SNEGSKA (reference sequence). The DNA of the CDR3 is TGCAGTGCTTTTAGCGGGCGGGGGTTCAATGAGCAGTTCTTC. This gives the protein CSAFSGRGFNEQFF.

This clonotype was observed a handful of times. The chain recombines TRBV9 with TRBJ2-7, with D possibly TRBD1 on 5 matching bases. Between the trimmed V and J ends, which lost 0 bases and 2 bases, there was a span of 9 bases. Germline V lookup: CDR1 SGDLS, CDR2 YYNGEE. CDR3 size: 14 residues. The CDR3 is CASSVAGSTYEQYF. The CDR3 DNA is TGTGCCAGCAGCGTAGCAGGGTCCACCTACGAGCAGTACTTC. Full variable domain (rest looked up from reference TRBV9 and TRBJ2-7): DSGVTQTPKHLITATGQRVTLRCSPRSGDLSVYWYQQSLDQGLQFLIQYYNGEERAKGNILERFSAQQFPDLHSELNLSSLELGDSALYFCASSVAGSTYEQYFGPGTRLTVT.

The chain joins TRBV2 to TRBJ2-1; TRBD2 matches 9 bases. In germline, CDR1 is SNHLY, CDR2 FYNNEI. The CDR3 contains 17 residues. V lost 7 bases and J lost 0; bases outside the gene matches: 10. The CDR3 DNA follows: TGTGCCAGCAAGGGTAGCGGGGGCCTGAGCTCCTACAATGAGCAGTTCTTC. Amino acids: CASKGSGGLSSYNEQFF.

The chain combines TRBV1 with TRBJ2-7; the DNA was not used to check the table's D call, TRBD2. TRBV1 is flagged as a pseudogene. This CDR3 is 18 amino acids long. Here the CDR3 reads CTSSQDYTGVKGPYEQYF. The CDR3 DNA reads TGCACCAGCAGCCAAGATTACACCGGGGTAAAGGGCCCCTACGAGCAGTACTTC.

This clonotype appeared many times. V usage is TRBV6-2 or TRBV6-3 and J usage is TRBJ2-1, with D perhaps assigned TRBD1 or TRBD2 (6 bases each). The length of the CDR3 is 13 residues. V lost 6 bases to trimming and J lost 9 bases, with 15 bases between them. The germline V gene has CDR1 MNHEY and CDR2 SVGEGT. DNA for the CDR3: TGTGCCAGCAGCCCGGGGGCCACCATTGAGCAGTTCTTC. Translated: CASSPGATIEQFF.

The rearrangement uses TRBV7-2 and TRBJ1-5; D gene unclear. Germline V gene sequence: CDR1 SGHTA, CDR2 FQGNSA. The CDR3 consists of 13 residues. V was cut by 1 base and J by 6 bases, with 7 bases left in between. CDR3 protein: CASSLVAGQPQHF. In DNA form, the CDR3 reads TGTGCCAGCAGCTTAGTAGCCGGTCAGCCCCAGCATTTT.

The chain is built from TRBV29-1 and TRBJ2-2; D is uncertain. Germline CDR1 SQVTM, CDR2 ANQGSEA. There are 13 residues in the CDR3. V was shortened by 5 bases and J by 7 bases, with 14 bases between the two germline ends. Written as DNA, the CDR3 is TGCAGCGTTCCCCATGACCCCGGCGGGGAGCTGTTTTTT. Translating it yields CSVPHDPGGELFF.

This clonotype has a count of ten or more. This chain uses TRBV4-1 with TRBJ2-3; D possibly corresponds to TRBD2 (5 bases). CDR1 and CDR2 (germline): MGHRA, YSYEKL. The CDR3 has 17 residues. V lost 0 bases and J lost 2, with 15 bases in between. In DNA form, the CDR3 reads TGCGCCAGCAGCCAAGACCCAGGAGGAAGACCCACAGATACGCAGTATTTT. It translates to CASSQDPGGRPTDTQYF.

A few counts support this clonotype. The chain uses TRBV29-1 and TRBJ2-5; TRBD1 matches 7 bases. The CDR3 runs 15 residues. J gave up 0 bases and V 4 bases, and 8 bases lay outside the gene matches. From germline, CDR1 is SQVTM and CDR2 ANQGSEA. CDR3 DNA: TGCAGCGTTGCCGGGACAGAGAAATACCAAGAGACCCAGTACTTC. Translating it yields CSVAGTEKYQETQYF.

The V and J genes are TRBV5-1 and TRBJ1-5, with 7 nucleotides matching TRBD1. V trimming: 4 bases; J trimming: 1 base; junction bases outside the gene matches: 5. Germline CDR1 and CDR2: SGHRS and YFSETQ. The length of the CDR3 is 15 residues. This CDR3 reads CASSMEGGSNQPQHF. The CDR3 DNA reads TGCGCCAGCAGCATGGAAGGGGGCAGCAATCAGCCCCAGCATTTT.

The genes are TRBV7-2 and TRBJ2-3; tentative D call: TRBD2 (6 bases). CDR3 length equals 14 residues. Trimming cost V 1 base and J 2 bases, with 7 bases left between them. Germline loops: CDR1 SGHTA, CDR2 FQGNSA. CDR3 nucleotide sequence: TGTGCCAGCAGCTTAGGGGGGGTCACAGATACGCAGTATTTT. As protein: CASSLGGVTDTQYF.

This clonotype was seen ten or more times. This rearrangement joins TRBV29-1 to TRBJ2-5, with TRBD2 as a possible D gene (6 bases). Germline-derived CDR1 and CDR2 are SQVTM and ANQGSEA. V shed 4 bases and J shed 4 bases, with 13 bases lying between them. The CDR3 extends over 13 amino acids. The CDR3 coding sequence is TGCAGCGTTGGGGCTAGCGACCGAGAGACCCAGTACTTC. Its translation: CSVGASDRETQYF.

At least ten counts were recorded for this clonotype. The chain joins TRBV28 to TRBJ2-7; possible D gene TRBD1, 6 bases. Germline loops: CDR1 MDHEN, CDR2 SYDVKM. V was clipped by 6 bases and J by 5 bases, with 17 bases between them. The CDR3 sequence is 14 residues long. CDR3 sequence: CASSDNDRYDEQYF. The CDR3 bases are TGTGCCAGCAGCGACAACGACAGGTATGACGAGCAGTACTTC.

This clonotype turned up a few times. The chain couples TRBV7-3 to TRBJ2-1; no reliable D call. V lost 3 bases, J lost 4 bases, and 16 bases lay in between. CDR1 SGHTA and CDR2 FQGTGA come from the germline V gene. The CDR3 runs 16 residues. CDR3 in DNA: TGTGCCAGCAGCTTCGAAGGACGGTTGGGGTACAATGAGCAGTTCTTC. Protein: CASSFEGRLGYNEQFF.

The chain couples TRBV28 to TRBJ2-7; TRBD2 agrees at 15 bases. The CDR3 is 16 amino acids. V shed 4 bases and J 7 bases; nucleotides not matched to a gene: 8. Germline V gives CDR1 MDHEN, CDR2 SYDVKM. The chain's CDR3 is CASSSPGLAGGTEQYF. The CDR3 region has the DNA TGTGCCAGCAGTTCTCCCGGACTAGCGGGGGGGACTGAGCAGTACTTC. The full variable domain, its missing parts supplied by reference TRBV28 and TRBJ2-7, is DVKVTQSSRYLVKRTGEKVFLECVQDMDHENMFWYRQDPGLGLRLIYFSYDVKMKEKGDIPEGYSVSREKKERFSLILESASTNQTSMYLCASSSPGLAGGTEQYFGPGTRLTVT.

The chain links TRBV28 to TRBJ2-3; 7 bases line up with TRBD2. Germline V gene lookup returns CDR1 MDHEN and CDR2 SYDVKM. The trim removed 3 bases at V and 1 base at J, leaving 4 bases unmatched. CDR3 length: 15 amino acids. The CDR3 region is CASSFRAGGTDTQYF. CDR3 nucleotide sequence: TGTGCCAGCAGTTTTCGGGCGGGGGGCACAGATACGCAGTATTTT.

The chain has TRBV7-2 and TRBJ2-5; maybe TRBD2 (7 bases). Trimming removed 5 bases from V and 3 bases from J, with 10 bases in between. The CDR3 spans 13 residues. Germline CDR1 SGHTA, CDR2 FQGNSA. CDR3 DNA sequence: TGTGCCAGCAGCGCGGGGGCCAAAGAGACCCAGTACTTC. It encodes CASSAGAKETQYF.

This clonotype was detected a few times. This chain links TRBV3-1 with TRBJ2-3; TRBD2 is a possible D gene (6 bases). Germline loops: CDR1 LGHDT, CDR2 YNNKEL (reference sequence). The germline V and J ends were trimmed by 3 bases and 3 bases, with 13 bases remaining between them. CDR3 length equals 15 residues. The CDR3 DNA reads TGTGCCAGCAGCCAGGTGACTAGTTCAACAGATACGCAGTATTTT. This gives the protein CASSQVTSSTDTQYF.

This clonotype occurred many times. The chain combines TRBV5-4 with TRBJ2-7, with unresolved D. Germline CDR1 and CDR2: SGHNT and YYREEE (reference sequence). CDR3 length: 13 residues. V was shortened by 2 bases and J by 0 bases, with 6 bases between the two germline ends. The CDR3 loop is CASSFPPSYEQYF. Here the CDR3 DNA reads TGTGCCAGCAGCTTCCCACCCTCCTACGAGCAGTACTTC.

Worth noting for this clonotype: With a much larger clone just one base away, this may be a read error. The final CDR3 position lacks the conserved phenylalanine or tryptophan, pointing to a likely read error. The chain links TRBV12-3 or TRBV12-4 to TRBJ1-1, with 9 nucleotides matching TRBD1. The V and J ends lost 3 bases and 6 bases, in that order; junction bases with no gene match: 14. The CDR3 is made up of 17 amino acids. For the CDR3, the DNA is TGTGCCAGCAGTTTCATACCCGGGACAGGGAGTATCCCTGAAGCTTTCTCT. Protein sequence: CASSFIPGTGSIPEAFS.

The V and J genes are TRBV11-2 and TRBJ2-1; 8 nucleotides align to TRBD2. The CDR3 contains 15 residues. The germline gives CDR1 SGHAT, CDR2 FQNNGV. Unmatched junction bases numbered 7, after V lost 2 bases and J lost 7 bases. This CDR3 is CASSLSTGTSNEQFF. The DNA of the CDR3 is TGTGCCAGCAGCTTATCTACCGGGACTAGTAATGAGCAGTTCTTC. The whole variable domain, filled in from reference TRBV11-2 and TRBJ2-1, reads EAGVAQSPRYKIIEKRQSVAFWCNPISGHATLYWYQQILGQGPKLLIQFQNNGVVDDSQLPKDRFSAERLKGVDSTLKIQPAKLEDSAVYLCASSLSTGTSNEQFFGPGTRLTVL.

This clonotype was seen more than once but under ten times. The CDR3 loop reads CASSIAGQGYQPQHF. Written as DNA, the CDR3 is TGTGCCAGTAGTATAGCCGGACAGGGGTATCAGCCCCAGCATTTT. This rearrangement joins TRBV19 to TRBJ1-5; TRBD1 agrees at 9 bases. CDR1 and CDR2 from the germline V gene are LNHDA and SQIVND (reference sequence). CDR3 size: 15 residues. V lost 1 base, J lost 5 bases, and 3 bases stayed unmatched.

V gene TRBV3-1 combines with J gene TRBJ2-3; D may be TRBD1 or TRBD2 (7 bases each). Germline loops: CDR1 LGHDT, CDR2 YNNKEL (reference sequence). There are 16 residues in the CDR3. V dropped 5 bases and J dropped 3 bases, with 18 bases sitting between them. The CDR3 bases are TGTGCCAGCAGCTTTCCCAGGGGGGGACCTACAGATACGCAGTATTTT. Its protein is CASSFPRGGPTDTQYF.

This clonotype was picked up a small number of times. This chain links TRBV5-1 with TRBJ2-4; 7 nucleotides align to TRBD2. This CDR3 has 17 amino acids. The germline V gene encodes CDR1 SGHRS and CDR2 YFSETQ. V dropped 0 bases and J dropped 0; count of bases not matched to a gene: 6. CDR3 sequence: CASSLGERDTAKNIQYF. CDR3 sequence (DNA): TGCGCCAGCAGCTTGGGGGAGCGGGATACAGCCAAAAACATTCAGTACTTC.

This clonotype appeared a few times. V usage is TRBV5-5 and J usage is TRBJ1-4, with a possible D match to TRBD1 (6 bases). The CDR3 is 14 residues long. V lost 1 base, J lost 6 bases, and 10 bases lay in between. Per germline, CDR1 SGHKS and CDR2 YYEKEE (reference sequence). The CDR3 reads CASSLKQGHEKLFF. CDR3 coding DNA: TGTGCCAGCAGCTTGAAACAGGGACATGAAAAACTGTTTTTT.